This TCR beta chain comes out of a study of cytomegalovirus exposure and HLA in healthy donors. Study-level points and caveats: The records held CMV serostatus as the only immune exposure information. TCR beta V- and J-gene trimming, according to a later analysis, was linked to a missense DCLRE1C variant.

The CDR3 contains 16 residues. The V and J ends lost 6 bases and 5 bases, in that order; junction bases with no gene match: 9. The germline V gene has CDR1 MNHEY and CDR2 SMNVEV (reference sequence). 13 Jbeta primers and 60 Vbeta primers were used for the PCR. Clones were read by immunoSEQ multiplex PCR, and TCRdb kept only the in-frame ones, dropping some. The sample has 160,000 or so clones, roughly 85% seen once. Concerning this clone itself: The antigen remains unidentified.

This chain connects TRBV27 to TRBJ2-7, with TRBD2 matching 14 bases. This clonotype originated in a young man in good health and CMV-seronegative. Sequencing was done on a sample of PBMCs. The DNA for the CDR3 is TGTGCCAGCAGCTCATTCGGGACTAGCGGGAGACACGAGCAGTACTTC. This translates into CASSSFGTSGRHEQYF.